These 22 T cell receptor beta chains were sequenced from one sample in a study of T cell repertoires in urothelial bladder cancer. This table comes from immunoSEQ multiplex PCR, and its TCRdb copy is limited to in-frame clones, with some not included. The sample has 13,000 or so clones; around two thirds are singletons. The sample was tumor-infiltrating cells from bladder cancer. The receptors here all came from a human donor with urothelial carcinoma.

The rearrangement joins TRBV18 to TRBJ1-5; D unresolved. Germline lookup yields CDR1 KGHSH and CDR2 LQKENI. Between the trimmed V and J ends, which lost 6 bases and 5 bases, there was a span of 14 bases. The CDR3 consists of 14 residues. The CDR3 region has the DNA TGTGCCAGCTCGCCCGGGAAAATCTATCAGCCCCAGCATTTT. As protein: CASSPGKIYQPQHF.

The rearrangement joins TRBV5-5 to TRBJ2-7, with D unresolved. V was cut by 0 bases and J by 0 bases, with 10 bases left in between. The germline gives CDR1 SGHKS, CDR2 YYEKEE (reference sequence). The CDR3 totals 15 residues. CDR3 protein: CASSLVPGLSYEQYV. The DNA for the CDR3 is TGTGCCAGCAGCTTGGTTCCGGGCCTCTCCTACGAGCAGTACGTC.

The chain links TRBV5-1 to TRBJ2-3, with D possibly matching TRBD2 (5 bases). The CDR3 has 15 residues. With 0 bases removed from V and 1 base from J, the gap between germline ends came to 9 bases. Germline lookup yields CDR1 SGHRS and CDR2 YFSETQ. Written as DNA, the CDR3 is TGCGCCAGCAGCTTGGAAGGTAGCGGCACAGATACGCAGTATTTT. Its translation is CASSLEGSGTDTQYF.

The chain combines TRBV27 with TRBJ2-3, with D unclear. V lost 2 bases to trimming and J lost 0 bases, with 12 bases between them. The CDR3 consists of 16 residues. Germline loops: CDR1 MNHEY, CDR2 SMNVEV (reference sequence). The CDR3 nucleotides read TGTGCCAGCAGTTTAGGCGTTGCTCTCAGCACAGATACGCAGTATTTT. This encodes CASSLGVALSTDTQYF.

V gene TRBV29-1 combines with J gene TRBJ2-5; D call uncertain. The CDR3 is 13 residues long. Between the trimmed V and J ends, which lost 3 bases and 5 bases, there was a span of 13 bases. Germline V gives CDR1 SQVTM, CDR2 ANQGSEA. DNA for the CDR3: TGCAGCGTTGACTCCGACGGTGCCGAGACCCAGTACTTC. Translated: CSVDSDGAETQYF.

This clone was picked up one time. V usage is TRBV6-1 and J usage is TRBJ1-1; 9 bases match TRBD1. CDR3 size: 15 residues. V was clipped by 1 base and J by 7 bases; unmatched bases: 7. Germline V gives CDR1 MNHNS, CDR2 SASEGT. The CDR3 spells CASSEGATGGIEAFF. The CDR3 DNA is TGTGCCAGCAGTGAAGGGGCGACAGGGGGTATTGAAGCTTTCTTT.

This clone has more than one count but fewer than ten. The rearrangement joins TRBV2 to TRBJ2-3; a weak D match, TRBD2 (6 bases). There are 14 residues in the CDR3. Germline V gene data show CDR1 as SNHLY and CDR2 as FYNNEI. With 3 bases removed from V and 11 bases from J, the gap between germline ends came to 18 bases. The CDR3 DNA is TGTGCCAGCAGTGATAAGGCGGGGTCCTTAGGGCAGTATTTT. Protein sequence: CASSDKAGSLGQYF.

The V and J genes are TRBV6-5 and TRBJ1-4; 10 bases match TRBD1. From germline, CDR1 is MNHEY and CDR2 SVGAGI. This CDR3 spans 14 amino acids. The V segment lost 2 bases and the J segment 6 bases; nucleotides outside the gene matches: 0. This chain's CDR3 is CASSYGTGDEKLFF. The CDR3 coding sequence is TGTGCCAGCAGTTACGGGACAGGGGATGAAAAACTGTTTTTT.

Concerning this clone: The junction departs from germline at one end; a sequencing error may be responsible. CDR3 region: CASSLATGQVPRF. The CDR3 nucleotides are TGTGCCAGCAGCTTAGCAACGGGGCAGGTCCCCCGTTTT. This chain links TRBV11-2 with TRBJ1-4; D is perhaps TRBD1 (5 bases). Per the germline V gene, CDR1 is SGHAT and CDR2 is FQNNGV. CDR3 length: 13 amino acids.

V is TRBV30 and J is TRBJ1-1, with D maybe TRBD1 (6 bases). Germline V lookup: CDR1 GTSNPN, CDR2 SVGIG (reference sequence). With 0 bases removed from V and 4 bases from J, the gap between germline ends came to 15 bases. This CDR3 is built from 15 residues. Written as DNA, the CDR3 is TGTGCCTGGAGTGTCACCACAGGGTGGGGCACTGAAGCTTTCTTT. It is translated as CAWSVTTGWGTEAFF.

J is TRBJ2-3 and V is TRBV19; D gene unclear. CDR1 and CDR2 from the germline V gene are LNHDA and SQIVND (reference sequence). Trimming removed 1 base at V and 3 bases at J, with 8 bases between. The CDR3 loop spans 14 amino acids. The CDR3 sequence: CASSIGFPTDTQYF. The DNA of the CDR3 is TGTGCCAGTAGTATAGGGTTCCCTACAGATACGCAGTATTTT.

The V gene is TRBV5-1, the J gene TRBJ2-2; D gene ambiguous. V lost 0 bases and J 7 bases, leaving 13 bases between the germline ends. In germline, CDR1 is SGHRS, CDR2 YFSETQ. The CDR3 contains 15 residues. The CDR3 DNA is TGCGCCAGCAGCTTGGTGTCTAGAAACCTCGGGGAGCTGTTTTTT. Protein: CASSLVSRNLGELFF.

In its sample, this clone was seen once. The gene calls are TRBV21-1 and TRBJ2-5; the table gives TRBD2 as D, unverified against the DNA. TRBV21-1 counts as a pseudogene. The CDR3 consists of 17 residues. The chain's CDR3 is CASSQGRQRGLQETQYF. The CDR3 DNA is TGTGCCAGCAGCCAAGGGAGGCAGCGGGGGCTCCAAGAGACCCAGTACTTC.

This sequence joins TRBV18 and TRBJ2-7, with D hard to call. This CDR3 spans 13 amino acids. Trimming removed 3 bases at V and 1 base at J, with 7 bases between. Germline V gives CDR1 KGHSH, CDR2 LQKENI. The CDR3 DNA is TGTGCCAGCTCACCGAGGATATCCTACGAGCAGTACTTC. Translating it yields CASSPRISYEQYF.

The rearrangement joins TRBV19 to TRBJ2-1, with D maybe TRBD1 (5 bases). This CDR3 contains 15 residues. Germline CDR1 is LNHDA and CDR2 is SQIVND (reference sequence). Trimming cost V 1 base and J 7 bases, with 14 bases left between them. In DNA, the CDR3 is TGTGCCAGTAGTATAGTATACGCCAGGGTTAATGAGCAGTTCTTC. Encoded protein: CASSIVYARVNEQFF.

The chain has TRBV7-8 and TRBJ1-3; 7 bases agree with TRBD1. This CDR3 region has 17 residues. The ends lost 5 bases at V and 3 bases at J; junction bases unmatched: 13. From germline, CDR1 is SGHVS and CDR2 FQNEAQ. CDR3: CASSPPGVGGGGNTIYF. The CDR3 nucleotides are TGTGCCAGCAGCCCCCCTGGGGTAGGGGGCGGTGGAAACACCATATATTTT.

The chain has TRBV5-5 and TRBJ2-7; unclear D gene. CDR1 and CDR2 from the germline V gene are SGHKS and YYEKEE (reference sequence). The germline V and J ends were trimmed by 0 bases and 4 bases, with 8 bases remaining between them. CDR3 length equals 13 residues. CDR3 in DNA: TGTGCCAGCAGCTTGGTAGTGGAGTACGAGCAGTACTTC. Translating gives CASSLVVEYEQYF.

The gene calls are TRBV20-1 and TRBJ2-1; 8 bases are a match to TRBD1. The CDR3 has 11 amino acids. The V segment lost 6 bases and the J segment 9 bases; nucleotides outside the gene matches: 4. Per germline, CDR1 DFQATT and CDR2 SNEGSKA (reference sequence). The CDR3 DNA is TGCAGTGCCATGACAGGGGCTGAGCAGTTCTTC. Its translation: CSAMTGAEQFF.

This rearrangement joins TRBV27 to TRBJ2-5; D assignment may be TRBD1 or TRBD2 (5 bases each). The J call may be wrong; the DNA end is better matched by TRBJ2-7. The CDR3 runs 14 residues. Germline loops: CDR1 MNHEY, CDR2 SMNVEV (reference sequence). The DNA of the CDR3 is TGTGCCAGCAGTTTCCGGGACGGCACCTACGAGCAGTACTTC. Translating gives CASSFRDGTYEQYF.

The V gene is TRBV20-1, the J gene TRBJ2-7, with TRBD1 matching over 8 bases. Germline V lookup: CDR1 DFQATT, CDR2 SNEGSKA (reference sequence). This CDR3 is 11 amino acids long. V dropped 5 bases and J dropped 6; count of bases not matched to a gene: 3. Here the CDR3 reads CSASGGGEQYV. The CDR3 nucleotides read TGCAGTGCTTCAGGGGGCGGCGAGCAGTACGTC.

This chain connects TRBV7-2 to TRBJ2-7; TRBD1 agrees at 8 bases. The germline gives CDR1 SGHTA, CDR2 FQGNSA. The CDR3 covers 15 residues. Germline trimming cut 3 bases from V and 4 bases from J; bases unmatched to any gene: 8. DNA of the CDR3: TGTGCCAGCAGCTTCGTGGGACAGGCCCCATACGAGCAGTACTTC. This gives the protein CASSFVGQAPYEQYF.

The chain carries TRBV5-4 and TRBJ2-5, with D hard to call. This CDR3 contains 14 residues. Trimming removed 6 bases from V and 5 bases from J, with 17 bases in between. Germline lookup yields CDR1 SGHNT and CDR2 YYREEE (reference sequence). CDR3: CASNNLDQSETQYF. The CDR3 DNA sequence: TGTGCCAGCAACAATCTCGACCAGTCGGAGACCCAGTACTTC.